One T cell receptor (beta chain) is described in this entry. Its specificity is not known. Primers: 60 Vbeta forward and 13 Jbeta reverse. The method was immunoSEQ multiplex PCR; TCRdb's version includes in-frame clones alone and lacks a portion of them. The data hold about 130,000 clones, with roughly 85% observed a single time. This sample is drawn from a study of cytomegalovirus exposure and HLA in healthy donors. On the study more broadly: T cells numbering approximately 170 million yielded around 120 million unique TCR beta sequences in an earlier analysis.

Study results and caveats: Reports described diagnosis of cytomegalovirus status by the classifier as highly specific and sensitive. Later analysis showed TCR association rates varying by HLA locus, highest for DRB1 and lowest for HLA-C.

Germline assignment: CDR1 ENHRY and CDR2 SYGVKD. CDR3 length: 14 residues. V lost 10 bases and J 6 bases, leaving 21 bases between the germline ends. What was sequenced was PBMCs. V usage is TRBV10-3 and J usage is TRBJ1-1; D is uncertain. The receptor's source is a boy between 5 and 17 years old in good health and CMV-seronegative. The CDR3 DNA sequence: TGTGCCACCTTCGGAAGCGAGGTGTTGGCTGAAGCTTTCTTT. As protein: CATFGSEVLAEAFF.